These 11 T cell receptor beta chains came from one sample sequenced in a study of T cell changes during pregnancy in multiple sclerosis. Repertoires were generated with immunoSEQ multiplex PCR, while TCRdb's copy carries only in-frame clones and drops some. The sample includes some 80,000 clones, under 95% of them seen just once. This material consisted of peripheral blood, taken before pregnancy. All receptors derive from a female donor with multiple sclerosis, enrolled in a pregnancy study.

This chain connects TRBV19 to TRBJ1-5, with D possibly matching TRBD1 (6 bases). The CDR3 runs 15 residues. The germline gives CDR1 LNHDA, CDR2 SQIVND (reference sequence). Deletions cut 9 bases from V and 6 bases from J, with 21 bases between. The CDR3 reads CASETGQGLGQPQHF. The CDR3 DNA follows: TGTGCCAGCGAAACAGGGCAGGGCTTGGGTCAGCCCCAGCATTTT.

The chain has TRBV30 and TRBJ2-3; 7 bases are shared with TRBD2. The length of the CDR3 is 15 residues. The trim removed 3 bases at V and 2 bases at J, leaving 8 bases unmatched. Germline values: CDR1 GTSNPN, CDR2 SVGIG (reference sequence). As DNA, the CDR3 is TGTGCCTGGAGCGGGGGGAGGAGTTACACAGATACGCAGTATTTT. Translation gives CAWSGGRSYTDTQYF.

V gene TRBV28 combines with J gene TRBJ2-7; D is uncertain. Germline CDR1 is MDHEN and CDR2 is SYDVKM. The CDR3 spans 12 residues. V was trimmed by 6 bases and J by 7 bases, leaving 13 bases between them. CDR3 sequence reads: CASRAALSEQYF. The CDR3 DNA reads TGTGCCAGCAGGGCCGCCTTAAGTGAGCAGTACTTC.

CDR3 in amino acids: CASSRQGANQPQHF. The CDR3 DNA is TGTGCCAGCTCACGGCAGGGGGCGAATCAGCCCCAGCATTTT. This chain joins TRBV18 and TRBJ1-5; 8 nucleotides line up with TRBD1. Losses at the gene ends were 4 bases for V and 4 bases for J; bases not matched to a gene: 3. CDR3 size: 14 residues. Germline values: CDR1 KGHSH, CDR2 LQKENI.

This sequence joins TRBV11-2 and TRBJ1-1; the D is unclear. V was trimmed by 6 bases and J by 1 base, leaving 9 bases between them. There are 13 residues in the CDR3. Germline values: CDR1 SGHAT, CDR2 FQNNGV. In nucleotides, the CDR3 is TGTGCCAGCAGTGGAAGAGGGAACACTGAAGCTTTCTTT. As protein: CASSGRGNTEAFF.

V gene TRBV2 combines with J gene TRBJ2-2; possibly TRBD1 for D (5 bases). V dropped 6 bases and J dropped 4 bases, with 12 bases sitting between them. In germline, CDR1 is SNHLY, CDR2 FYNNEI. The CDR3 consists of 14 residues. CDR3 residues: CASRQTVSTGELFF. Here the CDR3 DNA reads TGTGCCAGCAGGCAGACAGTTTCCACCGGGGAGCTGTTTTTT.

The chain combines TRBV7-9 with TRBJ1-2, with a tentative D call TRBD1 (6 bases). The CDR3 totals 16 residues. CDR1 SEHNR and CDR2 FQNEAQ come from the germline V gene (reference sequence). V shed 5 bases and J shed 5 bases, with 21 bases lying between them. Here the CDR3 reads CASSPLGQTAAYGYTF. CDR3 in DNA: TGTGCCAGCAGCCCCCTTGGACAGACAGCGGCTTATGGCTACACCTTC.

This clone was counted a single time. Other DNA sequences of this sample code for an identical CDR3. The chain carries TRBV5-1 and TRBJ1-3; a possible D gene is TRBD1 (5 bases). In germline, CDR1 is SGHRS, CDR2 YFSETQ. This CDR3 comprises 14 residues. V was pared by 0 bases and J by 4 bases, with 8 bases between. The CDR3 DNA sequence: TGCGCCAGCAGCTTGGCAGGGTCGGGAAACACCATATATTTT. Protein sequence: CASSLAGSGNTIYF.

The DNA of the CDR3 is TGTGCCTGGAGTGTAGGCGGGGTCAACCCCGCTTACGAGCAGTACTTC. This sequence encodes CAWSVGGVNPAYEQYF. The chain has TRBV30 and TRBJ2-7; a weak D match, TRBD2 (6 bases). V was trimmed by 0 bases and J by 4 bases, leaving 19 bases between them. The CDR3 covers 16 residues. Germline CDR1 and CDR2: GTSNPN and SVGIG (reference sequence). The entire variable domain, with the rest obtained from reference TRBV30 and TRBJ2-7, is as follows: SQTIHQWPATLVQPVGSPLSLECTVEGTSNPNLYWYRQAAGRGLQLLFYSVGIGQISSEVPQNLSASRPQDRQFILSSKKLLLSDSGFYLCAWSVGGVNPAYEQYFGPGTRLTVT.

This chain uses TRBV9 with TRBJ2-2, with D possibly TRBD2 on 6 matching bases. With 3 bases removed from V and 6 bases from J, the gap between germline ends came to 9 bases. The CDR3 is 13 residues long. Per the germline V gene, CDR1 is SGDLS and CDR2 is YYNGEE. The CDR3: CASSAEGSGELFF. The CDR3 DNA reads TGTGCCAGCAGCGCGGAGGGGTCCGGGGAGCTGTTTTTT.

The gene calls are TRBV6-1 and TRBJ2-2; 8 nucleotides match TRBD2. Germline trimming cut 8 bases from V and 0 bases from J; bases unmatched to any gene: 5. CDR1 is MNHNS and CDR2 is SASEGT in the germline V gene. The CDR3 has 15 amino acids. CDR3 sequence reads: CASEGSGANTGELFF. The DNA for the CDR3 is TGTGCCAGCGAAGGTAGCGGGGCGAACACCGGGGAGCTGTTTTTT.